This T cell receptor beta chain was sequenced for a study of beta chain features in type 1 diabetes (dated by TCRdb to about 2018). With respect to the entire study: Patients and healthy donors did not differ in mean age, gender distribution, total cell number or subset yield. Across all samples, around 99 million sorted cells were examined, and cell number per subset correlated strongly with RNA yield. The study compared the TCRB repertoires of sorted circulating CD4+ T cell subsets in recently diagnosed type 1 diabetes patients with those in matched healthy donors. Whereas all 28 donors provided naive and central memory subsets, regulatory and stem cell-like memory subsets were isolated from just 8 patients and roughly 8 healthy donors. General study outcomes and caveats: Naive, central memory and regulatory TCRB repertoires appeared to be more alike among patients than among healthy donors. Shorter templates might have been favored by PCR, but patient and control samples were amplified and corrected together, so both groups would have been affected equally by any skew. Patients with type 1 diabetes made fewer insertions and deleted more nucleotides at VDJ recombination sites, implying thymic rearrangement abnormalities. Because cDNA was sequenced instead of genomic DNA, activated cells with high expression could be over-represented, although the groups did not differ in activation or CD3 levels. In all four CD4+ subsets, TCRB CDR3 length was moderately but significantly shorter in type 1 diabetes patients. Because the HLA sub-analyses included only small numbers of individuals, any influence of HLA type on TCRB rearrangement was left unresolved.

From each donor, a single peripheral blood sample of 95 to 150 mL on average was drawn into heparinised tubes. A BD FACSAria II and a panel including CD45RO, CCR7, CD25, CD127, CD95 and CD27 were used to sort naive, central memory, regulatory and stem cell-like memory CD4+ T cells. Purity was above 95% for every sorted population. PBMCs were separated immediately by Lymphoprep density gradient centrifugation and were stained directly, without being cultured. So that batch effects would be minimized, each experiment stained and sorted samples in pairs, pairing one healthy donor with one patient. The entire amount of isolated RNA was reverse transcribed using the High Capacity cDNA Reverse Transcription Kit, so the sequenced TCRB transcripts were expressed ones. Deep immunoSEQ sequencing was performed on naive, central memory and regulatory T cell samples, with an average of about 4 million total reads per sample. Sorted cells were lysed in RLT buffer, and RNA was extracted using DNase-treated RNeasy Micro or Mini kits according to cell number. To prevent cross-contamination, each cell subset was processed individually, whereas patient and healthy donor samples were processed jointly. The immunoSEQ multiplex PCR was used to amplify TCRB sequences from cDNA, yielding 87-bp fragments that span the CDR3 region. Sequencing of the amplicons was performed on the Illumina HiSeq platform. In the source study's methods: PCR bias was computationally corrected using synthetic template baselines, reads within Hamming distance 2 were collapsed, and singletons that could not be merged were discarded. Reads were aligned against IMGT to assign V, D and J genes, CDR3 length and insertions or deletions at six rearrangement sites. Within each subset, clonotype counts were normalized to sorted cell number, after which true diversity and Gini coefficients were computed with the tcR R package. Repertoire sharing was quantified using the overlap coefficient calculated on TCRB nucleotide sequences. TCRdb holds this immuneACCESS table with in-frame rearrangements only. Some clones are missing; in checked studies, unresolved V genes explain under half, and the rest has no known cause. The V and J calls and clone size are taken from that table; D and trimming were inferred from the DNA. For this sample the table gives 200,000 to 250,000 clones, of which about 11% were detected only once. The ten largest clones represent 1% to 1.5% of the sample.

The germline V and J ends show losses of 3 bases and 0 bases respectively, and no gene match explains 3 bases of the junction. Taken from cysteine to phenylalanine, the CDR3 has 15 residues. The entry retains the CDR3 DNA only, 45 bases that are in frame from base 1. The germline V gene specifies SGHRS as CDR1 and YFSETQ as CDR2. About this clone: What this receptor recognizes is not known. No much larger clone is present one base from it, and per-base qualities are unavailable.

The receptor comes from a man aged 18 to 29 in good health. The sample consisted of central memory CD4+ T cells from blood. The sequence links TRBV5-1 to TRBJ2-1, with 7 bases matching TRBD1. The CDR3 region reads CASSYRQGSYNEQFF. The bases read TGCGCCAGCAGCTACCGACAGGGCTCCTACAATGAGCAGTTCTTC.